The source of this TCR beta chain is a study of blood T cells in healthy people across ages. Isolation yielded PBMCs, at least 6 million per sample, in every case. This clonotype was observed a single time. V was cut by 2 bases and J by 7 bases, with 15 bases left in between. CDR3 length: 15 amino acids. Germline V gene data show CDR1 as MNHEY and CDR2 as SMNVEV (reference sequence). It was with a sample-barcoded 5' primer and a J-beta primer mix that a second PCR of about 6 to 12 cycles was run. TCRdb fed the 5' RACE reads into MiXCR, producing one record per CDR3 protein. Here the sample spans about 720,000 distinct CDR3 sequences, more than 20% being singletons. The sample also formed part of further work on T cells of mothers and their children.

Sequencing used blood. The gene calls are TRBV27 and TRBJ2-1; maybe TRBD1 (6 bases). This clonotype was sampled from a boy between 5 and 17 years old in good health. This CDR3 reads CASSLGTTLWNEQFF. In nucleotides, the CDR3 is TGTGCCAGCAGTTTAGGGACAACCCTATGGAATGAGCAGTTCTTC.